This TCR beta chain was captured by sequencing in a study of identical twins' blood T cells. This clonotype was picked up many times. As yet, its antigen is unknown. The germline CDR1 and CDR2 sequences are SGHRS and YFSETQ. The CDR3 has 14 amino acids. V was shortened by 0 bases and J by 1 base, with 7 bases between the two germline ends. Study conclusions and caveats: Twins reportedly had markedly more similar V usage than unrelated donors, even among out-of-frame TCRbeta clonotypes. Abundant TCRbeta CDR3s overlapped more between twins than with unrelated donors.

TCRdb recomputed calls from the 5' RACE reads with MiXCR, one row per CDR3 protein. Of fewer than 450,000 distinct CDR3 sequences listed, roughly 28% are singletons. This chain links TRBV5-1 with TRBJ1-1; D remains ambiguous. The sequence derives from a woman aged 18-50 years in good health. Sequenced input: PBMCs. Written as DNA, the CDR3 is TGCGCCAGCAGCTTGGTTGGGGAGAACACTGAAGCTTTCTTT. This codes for CASSLVGENTEAFF.